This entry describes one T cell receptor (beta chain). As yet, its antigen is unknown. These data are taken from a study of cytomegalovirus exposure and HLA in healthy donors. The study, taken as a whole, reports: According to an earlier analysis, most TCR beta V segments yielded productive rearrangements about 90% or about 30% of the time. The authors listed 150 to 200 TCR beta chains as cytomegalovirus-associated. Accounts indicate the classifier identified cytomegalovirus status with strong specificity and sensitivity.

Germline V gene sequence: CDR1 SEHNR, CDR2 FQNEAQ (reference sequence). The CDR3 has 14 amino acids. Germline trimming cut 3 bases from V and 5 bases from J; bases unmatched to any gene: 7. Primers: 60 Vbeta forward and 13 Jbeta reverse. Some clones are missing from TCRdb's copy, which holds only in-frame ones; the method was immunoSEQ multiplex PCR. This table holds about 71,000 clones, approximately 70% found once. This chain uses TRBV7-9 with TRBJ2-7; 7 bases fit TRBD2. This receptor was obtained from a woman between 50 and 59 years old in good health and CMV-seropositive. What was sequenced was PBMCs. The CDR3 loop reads CASSLGGYGNEQYF. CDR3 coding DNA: TGTGCCAGCAGCTTGGGAGGGTACGGCAACGAGCAGTACTTC.